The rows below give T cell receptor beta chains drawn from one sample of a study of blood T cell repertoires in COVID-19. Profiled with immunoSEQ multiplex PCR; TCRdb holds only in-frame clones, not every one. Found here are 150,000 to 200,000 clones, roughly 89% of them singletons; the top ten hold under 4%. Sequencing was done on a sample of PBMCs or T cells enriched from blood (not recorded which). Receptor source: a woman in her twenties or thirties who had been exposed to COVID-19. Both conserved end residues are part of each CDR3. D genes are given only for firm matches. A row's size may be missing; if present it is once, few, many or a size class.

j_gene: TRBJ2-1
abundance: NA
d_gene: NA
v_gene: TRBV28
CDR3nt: TGTGCCAGCAGTACTGTCTATACCCACAATGAGCAGTTCTTC
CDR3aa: CASSTVYTHNEQFF

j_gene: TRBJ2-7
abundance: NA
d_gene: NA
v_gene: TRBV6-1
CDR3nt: TGTGCCAGCAGTGAAACAGGAACTACGAAGCAGTACTTC
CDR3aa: CASSETGTTKQYF

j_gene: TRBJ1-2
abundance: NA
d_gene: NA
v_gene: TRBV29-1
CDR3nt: TGCAGCGTTGACCAGGGATATGGCTACACCTTC
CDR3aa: CSVDQGYGYTF

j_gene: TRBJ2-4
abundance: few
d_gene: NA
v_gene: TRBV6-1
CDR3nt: TGTGCCAGCAGTGAATCTGTCATTCAGTACTTC
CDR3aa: CASSESVIQYF

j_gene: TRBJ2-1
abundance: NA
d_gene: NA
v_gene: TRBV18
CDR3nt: TGTGCCAGCTCACCACGACTGGTTGGGGGCCAAAGGGATGAGCAGTTCTTC
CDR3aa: CASSPRLVGGQRDEQFF

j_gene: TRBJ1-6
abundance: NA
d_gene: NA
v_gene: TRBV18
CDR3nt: TGTGCCAGCTCATCAGGGTTGGGGTCACCCCTCCACTTT
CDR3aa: CASSSGLGSPLHF

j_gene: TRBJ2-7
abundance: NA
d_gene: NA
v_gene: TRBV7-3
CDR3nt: TGTGCCAGCAGCCACAGGGAAGGGGGCTACGAGCAGTACTTC
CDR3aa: CASSHREGGYEQYF

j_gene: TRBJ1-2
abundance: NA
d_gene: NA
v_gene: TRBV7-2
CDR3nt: TGTGCCAGCAGCCCATCCCCCCGTAGCGGCTACACCTTC
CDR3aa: CASSPSPRSGYTF

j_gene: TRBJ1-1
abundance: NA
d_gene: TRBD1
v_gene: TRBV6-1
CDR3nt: TGTGCCAGCAGTGAAGCTACGGGACAGGGAGCGAACACTGAAGCTTTCTTT
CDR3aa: CASSEATGQGANTEAFF

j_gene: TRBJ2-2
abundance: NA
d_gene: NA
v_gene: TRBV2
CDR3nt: TGTGCCAGCAGTGTTCTAGCAAGCACCGGGGAGCTGTTTTTT
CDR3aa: CASSVLASTGELFF

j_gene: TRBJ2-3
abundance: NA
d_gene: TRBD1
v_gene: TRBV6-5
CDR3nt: TGTGCCAGCACCCCCGGACAGGGTCCAGATACGCAGTATTTT
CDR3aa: CASTPGQGPDTQYF

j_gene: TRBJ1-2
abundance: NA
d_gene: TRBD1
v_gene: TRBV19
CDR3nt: TGTGCCAGTAGTTTGGGACAGGGGGACTCCTATGGCTACACCTTC
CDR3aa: CASSLGQGDSYGYTF

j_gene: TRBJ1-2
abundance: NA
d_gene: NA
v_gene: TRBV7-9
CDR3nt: TGTGCCAGCAGCTTAGCGAACAGAGCCGCCTATGAGGGCTACACCTTC
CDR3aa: CASSLANRAAYEGYTF

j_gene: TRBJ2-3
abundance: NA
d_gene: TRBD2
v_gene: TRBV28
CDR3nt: TGTGCCAGCAGTTTCCTGGGACTAGCGGGGGGGAGAGGAGTCCCTAGCACAGATACGCAGTATTTT
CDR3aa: CASSFLGLAGGRGVPSTDTQYF

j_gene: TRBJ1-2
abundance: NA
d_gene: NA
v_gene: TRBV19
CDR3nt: TGTGCCAGTATTAAGATGGTAGGGGACTATGGCTACACCTTC
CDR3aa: CASIKMVGDYGYTF

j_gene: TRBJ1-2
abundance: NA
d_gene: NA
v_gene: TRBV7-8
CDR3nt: TGTGCCAGCAGCCCCGATCTGGGCCCTAACTATGGCTACACCTTC
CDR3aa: CASSPDLGPNYGYTF

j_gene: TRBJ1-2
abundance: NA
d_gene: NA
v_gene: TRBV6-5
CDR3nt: TGTGCCAGCAGAGAGGGGGATGGCTACACCTTC
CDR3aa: CASREGDGYTF

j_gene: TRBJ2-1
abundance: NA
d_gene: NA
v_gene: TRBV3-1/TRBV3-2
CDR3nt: TGTGCCAGCAGCCCCGGGGTGCGGGTTTACAATGAGCAGTTCTTC
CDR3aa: CASSPGVRVYNEQFF

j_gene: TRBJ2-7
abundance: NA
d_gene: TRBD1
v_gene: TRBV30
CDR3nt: TGTGCCTGGAGTGTACCGGGACAGGGAAAGGACGAGCAGTACTTC
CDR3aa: CAWSVPGQGKDEQYF

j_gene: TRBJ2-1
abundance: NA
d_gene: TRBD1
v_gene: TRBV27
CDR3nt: TGTGCCAGCAGTCGGGACAGCTCCTACAATGAGCAGTTCTTC
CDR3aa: CASSRDSSYNEQFF

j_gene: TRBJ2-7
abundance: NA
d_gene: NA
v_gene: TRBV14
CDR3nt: TGTGCCAGCGTCGACAGGTACGAGCAGTACTTC
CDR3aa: CASVDRYEQYF

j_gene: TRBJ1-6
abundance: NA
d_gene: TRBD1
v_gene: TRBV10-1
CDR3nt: TGCGCCAGCAGCCTGGACAGGGTGAATTCACCCCTCCACTTT
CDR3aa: CASSLDRVNSPLHF

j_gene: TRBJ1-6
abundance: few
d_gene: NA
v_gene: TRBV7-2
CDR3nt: TGTGCCAGCAGCCGCTACGATACCTTGAGTTCACCCCTCCACTTT
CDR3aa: CASSRYDTLSSPLHF

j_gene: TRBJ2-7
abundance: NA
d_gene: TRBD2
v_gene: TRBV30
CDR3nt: TGTGCCTGGAGGGAGGGAGGGTCCCACGAGCAGTACTTC
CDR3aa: CAWREGGSHEQYF

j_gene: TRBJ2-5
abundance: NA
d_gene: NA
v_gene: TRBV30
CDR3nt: TGTGCCTCAAGTTTGGGGGCTAGCTTACAAGAGACCCAGTACTTC
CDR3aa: CASSLGASLQETQYF

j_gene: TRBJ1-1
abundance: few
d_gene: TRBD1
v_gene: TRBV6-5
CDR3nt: TGTGCCAGCAGTTACTCGAGTTTGACCACCACAGGGGGAGCTTTCTTT
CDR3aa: CASSYSSLTTTGGAFF

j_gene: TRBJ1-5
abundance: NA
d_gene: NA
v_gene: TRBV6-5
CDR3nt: TGTGCCAGCAGTTACTCGCCGGACATAAATCAGCCCCAGCATTTT
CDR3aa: CASSYSPDINQPQHF

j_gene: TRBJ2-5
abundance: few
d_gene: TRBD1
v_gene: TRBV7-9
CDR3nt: TGTGCCAGCAGCCTCGGACAGGCGGAGACCCAGTACTTC
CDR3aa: CASSLGQAETQYF

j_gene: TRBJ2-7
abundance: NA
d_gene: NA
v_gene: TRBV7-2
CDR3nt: TGTGCCAGCAGCTTAGGGCCAGGGGCGGCCTACGAGCAGTACTTC
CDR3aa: CASSLGPGAAYEQYF

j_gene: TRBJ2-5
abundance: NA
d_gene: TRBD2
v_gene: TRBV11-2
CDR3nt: TGTGCCAGCAGCGCTGGCGCTAGCGGGGATCCAGAGACCCAGTACTTC
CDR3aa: CASSAGASGDPETQYF

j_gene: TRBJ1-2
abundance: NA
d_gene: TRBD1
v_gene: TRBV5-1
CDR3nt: TGCGCCAGCAGCCCCTCGACAGGGCTCTATGGCTACACCTTC
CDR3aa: CASSPSTGLYGYTF

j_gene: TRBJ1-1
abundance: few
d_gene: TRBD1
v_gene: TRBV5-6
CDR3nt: TGTGCCAGCAGCTATGGGACAGCGGGGGGCACTGAAGCTTTCTTT
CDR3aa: CASSYGTAGGTEAFF

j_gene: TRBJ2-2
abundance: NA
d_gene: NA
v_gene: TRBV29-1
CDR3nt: TGCAGCGTTGAAAGGACAGCGAACACCGGGGAGCTGTTTTTT
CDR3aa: CSVERTANTGELFF

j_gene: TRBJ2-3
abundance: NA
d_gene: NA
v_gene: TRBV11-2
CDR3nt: TGTGCCAGCAGCCTCGGACAGCTGAGCACAGATACGCAGTATTTT
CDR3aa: CASSLGQLSTDTQYF

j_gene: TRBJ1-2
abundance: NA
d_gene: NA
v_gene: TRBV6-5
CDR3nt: TGTGCCGTCCGGCGGCGGGAAAACTATGGCTACACCTTC
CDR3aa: CAVRRRENYGYTF

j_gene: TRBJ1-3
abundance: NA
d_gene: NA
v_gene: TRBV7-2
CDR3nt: TGTGCCAGCAGCTTTATCCGGGATACCTCCGGGAGCACCATATATTTT
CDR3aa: CASSFIRDTSGSTIYF

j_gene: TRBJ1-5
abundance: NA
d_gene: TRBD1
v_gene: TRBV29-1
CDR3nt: TGCAGCGTTGTGGGACAGGGAGGTAGCAATCAGCCCCAGCATTTT
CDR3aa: CSVVGQGGSNQPQHF

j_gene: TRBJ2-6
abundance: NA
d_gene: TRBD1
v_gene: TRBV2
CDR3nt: TGTGCCAGCAATGGTGGACAGGGTGGGTTTGGGGCCAACGTCCTGACTTTC
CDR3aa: CASNGGQGGFGANVLTF

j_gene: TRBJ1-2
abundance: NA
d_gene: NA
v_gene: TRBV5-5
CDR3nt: TGTGCCAGCAGCTTGACGGTCGGGGGGAACTATGGCTACACCTTC
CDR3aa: CASSLTVGGNYGYTF

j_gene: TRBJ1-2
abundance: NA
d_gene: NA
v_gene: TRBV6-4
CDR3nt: TGTGCCAGCAGTGACTCGAAGGGGAGCTACACCTTC
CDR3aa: CASSDSKGSYTF

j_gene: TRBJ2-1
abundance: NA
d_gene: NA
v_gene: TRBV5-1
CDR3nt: TGCGCCAGCCGTACAGACGGCTCCTACAATGAGCAGTTCTTC
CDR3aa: CASRTDGSYNEQFF

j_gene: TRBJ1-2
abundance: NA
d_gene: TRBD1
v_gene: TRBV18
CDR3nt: TGTGCCAGCTCAACGGGACAGGGATATGGCTACACCTTC
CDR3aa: CASSTGQGYGYTF

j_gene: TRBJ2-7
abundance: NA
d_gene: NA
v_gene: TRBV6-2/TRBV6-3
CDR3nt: TGTGCCAGCAGTCTCGGGACTGGGACGGATAACTACGAGCAGTACTTC
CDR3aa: CASSLGTGTDNYEQYF

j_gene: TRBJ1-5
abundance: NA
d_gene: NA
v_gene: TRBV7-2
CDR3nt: TGTGCCAGCAGCTTAGTAGGACAGCCTAGCAATCAGCCCCAGCATTTT
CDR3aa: CASSLVGQPSNQPQHF

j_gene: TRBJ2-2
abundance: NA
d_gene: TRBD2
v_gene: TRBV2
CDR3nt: TGTGCCAGCAGTGTACTAGCGGGGGACACCGGGGAGCTGTTTTTT
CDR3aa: CASSVLAGDTGELFF

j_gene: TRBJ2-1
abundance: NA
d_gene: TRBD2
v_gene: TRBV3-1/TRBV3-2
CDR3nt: TGTGCCAGCAGCCTTAGCGGGGCAGGTGAGCAGTTCTTC
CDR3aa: CASSLSGAGEQFF

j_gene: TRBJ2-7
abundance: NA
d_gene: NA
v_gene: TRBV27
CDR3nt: TGTGCCAGCAGTCGGACGGCACAGGGCTACGAGCAGTACTTC
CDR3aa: CASSRTAQGYEQYF

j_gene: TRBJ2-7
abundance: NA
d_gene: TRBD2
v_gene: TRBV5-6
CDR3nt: TGTGCCAGCAGCTTGGACCGGGGGGTTCTCGAGCAGTACTTC
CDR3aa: CASSLDRGVLEQYF

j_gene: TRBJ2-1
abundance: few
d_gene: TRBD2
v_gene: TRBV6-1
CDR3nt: TGTGCCAGCAGTGCCCCTAGGACTAGCGGGGGTAGCTCCTACAATGAGCAGTTCTTC
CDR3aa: CASSAPRTSGGSSYNEQFF

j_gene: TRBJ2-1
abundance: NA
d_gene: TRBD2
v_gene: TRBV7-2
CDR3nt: TGTGCCAGCAGCTTAGGTGGCGGGGGGACCTACAATGAGCAGTTCTTC
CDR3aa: CASSLGGGGTYNEQFF